This record looks at one T cell receptor beta chain sequence and its context. The antigen remains undetermined. The data are from a study of metastatic and nonmetastatic thyroid tumors. Notes on the study in general: It was reported that TCR beta diversity was significantly higher in malignant thyroid tumors than benign nodules, in blood and tumor.

Thyroid surgery was preceded by no treatment in any patient. MiXCR was used by TCRdb to re-call the PCR reads. The data show 45,000 to 65,000 clones, approximately 19% seen once. The sequenced sample was blood. This receptor was identified in a female donor with papillary thyroid cancer or a benign thyroid nodule (not recorded which). Some clones in this sample may be carry-over from other donors' samples.

The CDR3 DNA follows: TGTGCCAGCAGTTCACTCGGACAGGTTGTGGGTTTGTCTCTGTTCTTC. Its translation: CASSSLGQVVGLSLFF. The chain joins TRBV28 to TRBJ2-1; TRBD1 agrees at 7 bases. The germline CDR1 and CDR2 sequences are MDHEN and SYDVKM. V shed 4 bases and J 15 bases; nucleotides not matched to a gene: 21. This CDR3 has 16 amino acids.